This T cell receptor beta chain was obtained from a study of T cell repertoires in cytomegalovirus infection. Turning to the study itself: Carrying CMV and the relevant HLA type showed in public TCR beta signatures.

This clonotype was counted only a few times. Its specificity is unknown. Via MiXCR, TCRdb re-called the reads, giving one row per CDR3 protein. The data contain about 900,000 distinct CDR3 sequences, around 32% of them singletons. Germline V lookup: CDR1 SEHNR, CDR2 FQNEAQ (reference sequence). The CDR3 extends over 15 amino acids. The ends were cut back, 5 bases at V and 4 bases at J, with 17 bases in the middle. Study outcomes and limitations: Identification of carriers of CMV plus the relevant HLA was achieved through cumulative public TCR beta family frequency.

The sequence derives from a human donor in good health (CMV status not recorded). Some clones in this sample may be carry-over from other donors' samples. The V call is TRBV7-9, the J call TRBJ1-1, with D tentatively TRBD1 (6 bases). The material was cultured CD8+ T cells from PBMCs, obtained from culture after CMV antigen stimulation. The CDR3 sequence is CASSPRGQGSTEAFF. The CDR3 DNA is TGTGCCAGCAGCCCACGTGGGCAGGGGAGCACTGAAGCTTTCTTT. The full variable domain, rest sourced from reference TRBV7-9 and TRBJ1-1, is DTGVSQNPRHKITKRGQNVTFRCDPISEHNRLYWYRQTLGQGPEFLTYFQNEAQLEKSRLLSDRFSAERPKGSFSTLEIQRTEQGDSAMYLCASSPRGQGSTEAFFGQGTRLTVV.